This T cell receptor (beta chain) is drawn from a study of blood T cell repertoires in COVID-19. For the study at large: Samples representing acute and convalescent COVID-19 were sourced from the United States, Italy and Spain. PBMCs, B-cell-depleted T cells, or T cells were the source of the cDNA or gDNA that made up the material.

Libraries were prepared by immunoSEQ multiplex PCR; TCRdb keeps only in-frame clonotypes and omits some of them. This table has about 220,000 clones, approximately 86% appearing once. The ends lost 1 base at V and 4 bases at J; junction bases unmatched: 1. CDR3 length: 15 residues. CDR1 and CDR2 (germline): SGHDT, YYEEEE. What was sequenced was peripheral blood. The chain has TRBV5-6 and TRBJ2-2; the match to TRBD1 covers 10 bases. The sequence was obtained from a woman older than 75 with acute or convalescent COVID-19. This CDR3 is CASSLWDRGTGELFF. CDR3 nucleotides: TGTGCCAGCAGCTTGTGGGACAGGGGCACCGGGGAGCTGTTTTTT.